A single sample gave rise to the 20 T cell receptor beta chains below, sequenced in a study of response to subunit inactivated influenza vaccine. TCRdb called the RT-PCR reads again in MiXCR, with one record for every CDR3 protein. The sample consists of hundreds of thousands of distinct CDR3 sequences, approximately 10% of them appearing once. The starting material was PBMCs from blood, obtained roughly 47 days after vaccination. The receptors were gathered from a man aged 45-65 years who received an inactivated influenza vaccine.

This clonotype was picked up a small number of times. The J gene is TRBJ2-5, the V gene TRBV15, with 9 bases aligning to TRBD2. CDR1 LNHNV and CDR2 YYDKDF come from the germline V gene (reference sequence). The V and J ends lost 5 bases and 4 bases, in that order; junction bases with no gene match: 8. This CDR3 contains 15 residues. CDR3 nucleotides: TGTGCCACCAGCGCGGGGGGGCCGGTGTCAGAGACCCAGTACTTC. This gives the protein CATSAGGPVSETQYF.

This clonotype has only a few counts. This chain uses TRBV15 with TRBJ2-1; 10 bases fit TRBD2. This CDR3 region has 16 residues. Germline CDR1 is LNHNV and CDR2 is YYDKDF (reference sequence). Losses at the gene ends were 5 bases for V and 4 bases for J; bases not matched to a gene: 8. The CDR3 DNA is TGTGCCACCAGCCGGGGGCCTAGCGGGGGTTACAATGAGCAGTTCTTC. Protein sequence: CATSRGPSGGYNEQFF.

This clonotype appeared many times. The rearrangement uses TRBV29-1 and TRBJ1-2; 8 positions agree with TRBD1. The CDR3 is made up of 16 amino acids. V shed 1 base, J shed 4 bases, and the junction held 11 bases outside the gene matches. CDR1 and CDR2 (germline): SQVTM, ANQGSEA. CDR3 in amino acids: CSVEGGQGEGLYGYTF. CDR3 sequence (DNA): TGCAGCGTTGAAGGAGGACAGGGAGAAGGTCTCTATGGCTACACCTTC.

This clonotype has more than one count but fewer than ten. The chain has TRBV4-1 and TRBJ2-2; 9 bases are shared with TRBD1. Per the germline V gene, CDR1 is MGHRA and CDR2 is YSYEKL. V trimming: 3 bases; J trimming: 13 bases; junction bases outside the gene matches: 12. The CDR3 sequence is 15 residues long. CDR3: CASSQADRGTRGLFF. Here the CDR3 DNA reads TGCGCCAGCAGCCAGGCGGACAGGGGCACCCGGGGGCTGTTTTTT.

The chain has TRBV10-3 and TRBJ2-5, with 13 bases that match TRBD2. This CDR3 contains 17 residues. Germline CDR1 is ENHRY and CDR2 is SYGVKD. The V and J ends lost 3 bases and 5 bases, in that order; junction bases with no gene match: 9. The CDR3 DNA reads TGTGCCATCAGTGACCGGACTAGCGGGAGTGTGTCGGAGACCCAGTACTTC. Protein product: CAISDRTSGSVSETQYF.

This clonotype was seen a handful of times. The gene calls are TRBV12-3 or TRBV12-4 and TRBJ1-1; D uncertain. The CDR3 extends over 13 amino acids. The V end lost 3 bases, the J end lost 4 bases, and 9 bases lay between the germline ends. CDR3 residues: CASSFRRLTEAFF. DNA for the CDR3: TGTGCCAGCAGTTTCAGGAGGCTCACTGAAGCTTTCTTT.

CDR3 coding DNA: TGTGCCAGCAGCCCTGTCGGGACAGGGGGCGCGGTTGGGGCCAACGTCCTGACTTTC. It specifies CASSPVGTGGAVGANVLTF. The chain combines TRBV11-1 with TRBJ2-6, with 12 bases matching TRBD1. With 5 bases clipped from V and 3 bases from J, the junction kept 11 bases outside the gene matches. Germline V gene sequence: CDR1 SGHAT, CDR2 FQDESV (reference sequence). This CDR3 is built from 19 residues.

J is TRBJ2-3 and V is TRBV7-8, with a weak D call TRBD2 (6 bases). Trimming removed 7 bases from V and 6 bases from J, with 11 bases in between. CDR1 SGHVS and CDR2 FQNEAQ come from the germline V gene. CDR3 length: 12 residues. The CDR3 sequence: CASKGTLDTQYF. The CDR3 DNA reads TGTGCCAGCAAAGGGACTTTGGATACGCAGTATTTT.

This clonotype has a count of ten or more. This rearrangement joins TRBV12-3 or TRBV12-4 to TRBJ2-7; 9 nucleotides line up with TRBD1. The CDR3 sequence is 16 residues long. Losses at the gene ends were 5 bases for V and 5 bases for J; bases not matched to a gene: 13. The CDR3 here is CASSGPGTGINHEQYF. Written as DNA, the CDR3 is TGTGCCAGCAGTGGCCCTGGGACAGGGATCAACCACGAGCAGTACTTC.

This clonotype was recorded at least ten times. This sequence joins TRBV20-1 and TRBJ2-3, with D possibly being TRBD1 (6 bases). There are 12 residues in the CDR3. The V gene's germline CDR1 is DFQATT and CDR2 SNEGSKA (reference sequence). V lost 3 bases to trimming and J lost 5 bases, with 9 bases between them. The CDR3 DNA follows: TGCAGTGCTAGTTCAGGGGTAGATACGCAGTATTTT. Its translation is CSASSGVDTQYF.

This clonotype was picked up a small number of times. This chain links TRBV6-1 with TRBJ1-2; TRBD1 matches 10 bases. V lost 7 bases and J lost 4; bases outside the gene matches: 12. CDR1 and CDR2 (germline): MNHNS, SASEGT. The CDR3 is 16 amino acids. CDR3 in amino acids: CASTGVGTGESYGYTF. Here the CDR3 DNA reads TGTGCCAGCACGGGAGTCGGGACAGGGGAATCCTATGGCTACACCTTC.

In the case of this clonotype: Likely a read error: the CDR3 ends without its conserved phenylalanine or tryptophan. This chain joins TRBV25-1 and TRBJ2-1; D is unclear. The CDR3 length is 11 residues. Deletions cut 5 bases from V and 8 bases from J, with 7 bases between. Germline CDR1 reads MGHDK; CDR2 reads SYGVNS. The CDR3 spells CASSKIYEQFL. The CDR3 DNA reads as TGTGCCAGCAGTAAGATCTATGAGCAGTTCCTC.

The rearrangement joins TRBV10-3 to TRBJ2-7, with 8 bases identical to TRBD1. Germline V gene lookup returns CDR1 ENHRY and CDR2 SYGVKD. This CDR3 is 16 amino acids long. V was clipped by 6 bases and J by 3 bases; unmatched bases: 13. The CDR3 loop reads CAISDLTGQVGYEQYF. The DNA of the CDR3 is TGTGCCATCAGCGACCTTACGGGACAGGTGGGCTACGAGCAGTACTTC.

This rearrangement joins TRBV13 to TRBJ2-1, with no clear D. Looked up from germline, CDR1 is PRHDT and CDR2 is FYEKMQ (reference sequence). The CDR3 is 14 amino acids. V was shortened by 5 bases and J by 4 bases, with 12 bases between the two germline ends. The CDR3: CASSPPDRYNEQFF. The CDR3 DNA reads as TGTGCCAGCAGCCCACCGGACCGATACAATGAGCAGTTCTTC.

Ten or more counts support this clonotype. The genes are TRBV27 and TRBJ1-5, with D unresolved. The germline CDR1 and CDR2 sequences are MNHEY and SMNVEV (reference sequence). Trimming took 1 base from V and 3 from J, leaving 4 bases between them. The CDR3 extends over 13 amino acids. This chain's CDR3 is CASSLWVNQPQHF. In DNA, the CDR3 is TGTGCCAGCAGTTTATGGGTCAATCAGCCCCAGCATTTT.

This rearrangement joins TRBV25-1 to TRBJ1-6, with a tentative D call TRBD1 (6 bases). Germline V gene data show CDR1 as MGHDK and CDR2 as SYGVNS. The CDR3 runs 14 residues. V lost 6 bases and J 8 bases, leaving 14 bases between the germline ends. CDR3 amino acids: CASRRGGNYSPLHF. The CDR3 DNA sequence: TGTGCCAGCAGGAGGGGGGGGAATTATTCACCCCTCCACTTT.

This clonotype was counted only a few times. The V and J genes are TRBV28 and TRBJ2-6; possible D gene TRBD1, 6 bases. The CDR3 totals 16 residues. CDR1 MDHEN and CDR2 SYDVKM come from the germline V gene. V was pared by 2 bases and J by 2 bases, with 10 bases between. CDR3 DNA: TGTGCCAGCAGTTTACGGGCAGGGGCTGGGGCCAACGTCCTGACTTTC. Protein product: CASSLRAGAGANVLTF.

This clonotype showed up just a few times. The rearrangement uses TRBV6-2 or TRBV6-3 and TRBJ2-1; D uncertain. V lost 4 bases to trimming and J lost 4 bases, with 17 bases between them. Germline V gene lookup returns CDR1 MNHEY and CDR2 SVGEGT. The length of the CDR3 is 16 residues. The CDR3 DNA reads as TGTGCCAGCAGTTCCTTCTCCCCTGATCTTTACAATGAGCAGTTCTTC. Protein: CASSSFSPDLYNEQFF.

This rearrangement joins TRBV12-3 or TRBV12-4 to TRBJ1-2; D unresolved. This CDR3 is 12 amino acids long. Trimming removed 5 bases from V and 7 bases from J, with 11 bases in between. In nucleotides, the CDR3 is TGTGCCAGCAGTCTCGGGCGTCGTGGCTACACCTTC. Translated: CASSLGRRGYTF.

This clonotype has a handful of counts. The chain joins TRBV7-9 to TRBJ2-2, with 7 bases lining up with TRBD1. The CDR3 spans 16 residues. Germline V CDR1 and CDR2: SEHNR, FQNEAQ (reference sequence). With 5 bases clipped from V and 1 base from J, the junction kept 7 bases outside the gene matches. The CDR3 sequence: CASSPPGTVNTGELFF. CDR3 DNA sequence: TGTGCCAGCAGCCCGCCGGGGACAGTGAACACCGGGGAGCTGTTTTTT.